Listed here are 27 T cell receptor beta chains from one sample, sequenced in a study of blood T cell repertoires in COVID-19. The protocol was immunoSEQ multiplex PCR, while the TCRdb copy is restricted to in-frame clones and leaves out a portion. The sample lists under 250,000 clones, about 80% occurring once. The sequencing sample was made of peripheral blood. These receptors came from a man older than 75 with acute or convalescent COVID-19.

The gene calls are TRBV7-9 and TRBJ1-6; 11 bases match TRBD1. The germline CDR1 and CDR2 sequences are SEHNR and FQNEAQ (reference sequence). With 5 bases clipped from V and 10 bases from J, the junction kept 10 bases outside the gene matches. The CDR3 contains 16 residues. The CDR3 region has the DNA TGTGCCAGCAGCGATTGGACAGGGGGCCGGCGATCACCCCTCCACTTT. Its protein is CASSDWTGGRRSPLHF.

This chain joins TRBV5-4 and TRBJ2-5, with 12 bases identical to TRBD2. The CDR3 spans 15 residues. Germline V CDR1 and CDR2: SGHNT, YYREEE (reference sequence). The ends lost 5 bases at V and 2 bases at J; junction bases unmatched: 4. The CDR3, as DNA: TGTGCCAGCAGTTCCGGACTAGCGGGACAAGAGACCCAGTACTTC. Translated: CASSSGLAGQETQYF.

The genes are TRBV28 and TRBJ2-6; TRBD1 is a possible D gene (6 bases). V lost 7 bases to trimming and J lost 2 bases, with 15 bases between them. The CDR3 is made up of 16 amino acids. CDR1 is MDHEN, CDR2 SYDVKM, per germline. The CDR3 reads CASKDDTGTGANVLTF. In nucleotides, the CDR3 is TGTGCCAGCAAGGACGATACAGGGACTGGGGCCAACGTCCTGACTTTC.

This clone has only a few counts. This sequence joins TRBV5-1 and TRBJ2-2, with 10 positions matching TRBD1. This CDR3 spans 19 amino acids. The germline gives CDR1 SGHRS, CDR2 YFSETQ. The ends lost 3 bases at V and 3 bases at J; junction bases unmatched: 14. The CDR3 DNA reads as TGCGCCAGCAGCTCACCGACAGGGGGCCCTAATTATTACACCGGGGAGCTGTTTTTT. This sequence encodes CASSSPTGGPNYYTGELFF.

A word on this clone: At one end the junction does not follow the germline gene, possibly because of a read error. The CDR3 region has the DNA TGTGCCAGCAGCTTTACGGGAGTAACCGGAGAGCTGTTTTTT. Translation: CASSFTGVTGELFF. The V gene is TRBV11-2, the J gene TRBJ2-2; D might be TRBD2 (6 bases). The CDR3 consists of 14 residues. Looked up from germline, CDR1 is SGHAT and CDR2 is FQNNGV.

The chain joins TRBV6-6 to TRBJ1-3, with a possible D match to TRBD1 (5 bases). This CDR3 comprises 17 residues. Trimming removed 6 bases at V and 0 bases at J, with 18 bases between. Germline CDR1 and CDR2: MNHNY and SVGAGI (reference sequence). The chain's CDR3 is CASSRTGFLGSGNTIYF. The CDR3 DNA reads TGTGCCAGCAGCCGAACAGGTTTTTTGGGCTCTGGAAACACCATATATTTT.

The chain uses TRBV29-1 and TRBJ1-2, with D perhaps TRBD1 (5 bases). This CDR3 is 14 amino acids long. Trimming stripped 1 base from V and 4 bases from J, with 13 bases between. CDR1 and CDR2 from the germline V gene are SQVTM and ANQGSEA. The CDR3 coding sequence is TGCAGCGTTGAAGGTACCAGGGCCGGCTATGGCTACACCTTC. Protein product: CSVEGTRAGYGYTF.

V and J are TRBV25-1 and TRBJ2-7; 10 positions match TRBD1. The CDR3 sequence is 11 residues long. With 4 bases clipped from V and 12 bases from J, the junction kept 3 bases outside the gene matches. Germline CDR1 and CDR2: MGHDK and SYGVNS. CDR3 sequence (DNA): TGTGCCAGCAGTGGGGGGACAGGGGCGTACTTC. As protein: CASSGGTGAYF.

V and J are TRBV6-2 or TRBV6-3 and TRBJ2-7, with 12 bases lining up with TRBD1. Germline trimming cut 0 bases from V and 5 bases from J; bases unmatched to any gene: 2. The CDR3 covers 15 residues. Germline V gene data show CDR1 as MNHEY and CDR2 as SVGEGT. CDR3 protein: CASSYSGTGGDEQYF. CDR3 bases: TGTGCCAGCAGTTACTCGGGGACAGGGGGCGACGAGCAGTACTTC.

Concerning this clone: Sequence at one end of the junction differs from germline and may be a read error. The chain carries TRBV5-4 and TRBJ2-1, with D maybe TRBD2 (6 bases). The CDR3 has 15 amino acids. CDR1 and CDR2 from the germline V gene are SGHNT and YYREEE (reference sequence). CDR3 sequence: CASGLVRGFWNEQFF. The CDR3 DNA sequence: TGTGCCAGCGGCTTGGTCCGGGGGTTCTGGAATGAGCAGTTCTTC. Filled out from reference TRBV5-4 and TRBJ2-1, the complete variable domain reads ETGVTQSPTHLIKTRGQQVTLRCSSQSGHNTVSWYQQALGQGPQFIFQYYREEENGRGNFPPRFSGLQFPNYSSELNVNALELDDSALYLCASGLVRGFWNEQFFGPGTRLTVL.

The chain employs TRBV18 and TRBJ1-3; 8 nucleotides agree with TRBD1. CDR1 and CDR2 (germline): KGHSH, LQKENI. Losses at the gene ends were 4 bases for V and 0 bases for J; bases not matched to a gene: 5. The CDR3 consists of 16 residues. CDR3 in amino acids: CASSLRDRSSGNTIYF. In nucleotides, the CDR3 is TGTGCCAGCTCACTAAGGGACAGGAGCTCTGGAAACACCATATATTTT.

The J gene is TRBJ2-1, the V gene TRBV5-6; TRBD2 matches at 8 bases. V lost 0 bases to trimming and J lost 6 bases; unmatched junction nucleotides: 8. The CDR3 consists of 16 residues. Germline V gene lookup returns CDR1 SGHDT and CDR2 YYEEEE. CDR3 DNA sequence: TGTGCCAGCAGCTTGGTAGGTAGCGGGGTTGTCAATGAGCAGTTCTTC. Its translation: CASSLVGSGVVNEQFF.

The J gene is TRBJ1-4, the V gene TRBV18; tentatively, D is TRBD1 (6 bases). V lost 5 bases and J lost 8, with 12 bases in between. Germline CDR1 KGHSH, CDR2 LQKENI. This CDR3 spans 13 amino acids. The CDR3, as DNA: TGTGCCAGCTCAACTTACAGGGAGGAAAAACTGTTTTTT. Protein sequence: CASSTYREEKLFF.

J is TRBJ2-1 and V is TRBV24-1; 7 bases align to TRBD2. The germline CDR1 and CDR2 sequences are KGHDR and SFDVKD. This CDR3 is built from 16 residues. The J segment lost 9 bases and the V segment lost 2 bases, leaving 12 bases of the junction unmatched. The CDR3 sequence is CATSDYVGGPSGEQFF. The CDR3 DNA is TGTGCCACCAGTGATTACGTGGGAGGGCCCTCAGGTGAGCAGTTCTTC.

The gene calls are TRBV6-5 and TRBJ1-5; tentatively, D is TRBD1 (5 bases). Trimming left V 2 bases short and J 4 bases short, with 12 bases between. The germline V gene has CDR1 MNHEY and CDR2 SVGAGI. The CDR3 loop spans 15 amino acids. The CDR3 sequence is CASSYAAGRNQPQHF. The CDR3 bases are TGTGCCAGCAGTTACGCGGCAGGGCGAAATCAGCCCCAGCATTTT.

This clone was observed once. CDR3 protein: CASSRGQGNTEAFF. CDR3 bases: TGTGCCAGCTCAAGGGGACAGGGGAACACTGAAGCTTTCTTT. This chain connects TRBV18 to TRBJ1-1; TRBD1 matches 9 bases. Germline CDR1 and CDR2: KGHSH and LQKENI. CDR3 size: 14 residues. The junction had 2 bases not matched to a gene; V was cut back by 5 bases and J by 1 base.

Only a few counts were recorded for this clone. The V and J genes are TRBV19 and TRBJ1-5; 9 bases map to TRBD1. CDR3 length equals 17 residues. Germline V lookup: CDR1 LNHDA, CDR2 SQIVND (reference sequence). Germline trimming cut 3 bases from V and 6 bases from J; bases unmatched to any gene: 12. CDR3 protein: CASSISPGTGRLQPQHF. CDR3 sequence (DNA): TGTGCCAGTAGTATCAGTCCCGGGACAGGGAGGCTTCAGCCCCAGCATTTT.

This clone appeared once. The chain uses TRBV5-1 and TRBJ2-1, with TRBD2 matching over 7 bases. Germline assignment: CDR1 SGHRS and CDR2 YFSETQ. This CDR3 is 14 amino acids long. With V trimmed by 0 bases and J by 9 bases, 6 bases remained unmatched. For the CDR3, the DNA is TGCGCCAGCAGCTTGGTATTGTCGGGGGGTGAGCAGTTCTTC. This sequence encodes CASSLVLSGGEQFF.

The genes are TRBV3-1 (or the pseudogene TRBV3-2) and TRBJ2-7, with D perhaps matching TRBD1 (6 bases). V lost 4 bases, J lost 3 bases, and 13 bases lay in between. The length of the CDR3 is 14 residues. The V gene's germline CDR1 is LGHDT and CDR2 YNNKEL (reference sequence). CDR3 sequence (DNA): TGTGCCAGCAGCCTCGGGACACCAAACTACGAGCAGTACTTC. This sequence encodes CASSLGTPNYEQYF.

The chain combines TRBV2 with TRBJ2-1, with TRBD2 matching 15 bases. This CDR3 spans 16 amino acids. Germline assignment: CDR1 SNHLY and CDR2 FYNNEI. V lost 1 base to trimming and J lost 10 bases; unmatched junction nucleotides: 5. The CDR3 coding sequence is TGTGCCAGCAGTGAAGGGACTAGCGGGGGGGCATGGGAGCAGTTCTTC. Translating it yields CASSEGTSGGAWEQFF. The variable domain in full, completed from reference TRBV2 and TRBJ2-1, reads EPEVTQTPSHQVTQMGQEVILRCVPISNHLYFYWYRQILGQKVEFLVSFYNNEISEKSEIFDDQFSVERPDGSNFTLKIRSTKLEDSAMYFCASSEGTSGGAWEQFFGPGTRLTVL.

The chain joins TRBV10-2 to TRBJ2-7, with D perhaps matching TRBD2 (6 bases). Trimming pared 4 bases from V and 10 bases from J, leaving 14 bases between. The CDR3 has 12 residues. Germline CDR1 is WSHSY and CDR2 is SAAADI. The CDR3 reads CASSVNAGPQYF. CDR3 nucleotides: TGCGCCAGCAGTGTAAATGCGGGGCCCCAGTACTTC.

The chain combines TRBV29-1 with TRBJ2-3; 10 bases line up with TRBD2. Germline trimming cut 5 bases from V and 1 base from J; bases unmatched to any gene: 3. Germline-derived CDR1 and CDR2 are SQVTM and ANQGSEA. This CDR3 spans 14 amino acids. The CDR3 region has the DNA TGCAGCGTTTCCGGGACTAGCGGCACAGATACGCAGTATTTT. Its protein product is CSVSGTSGTDTQYF.

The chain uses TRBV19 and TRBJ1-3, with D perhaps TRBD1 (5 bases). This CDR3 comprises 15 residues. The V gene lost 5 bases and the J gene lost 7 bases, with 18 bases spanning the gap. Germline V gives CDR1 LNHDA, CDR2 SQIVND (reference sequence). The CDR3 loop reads CASSFAREVRNTIYF. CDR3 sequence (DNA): TGTGCCAGTAGTTTCGCCAGGGAAGTACGGAACACCATATATTTT.

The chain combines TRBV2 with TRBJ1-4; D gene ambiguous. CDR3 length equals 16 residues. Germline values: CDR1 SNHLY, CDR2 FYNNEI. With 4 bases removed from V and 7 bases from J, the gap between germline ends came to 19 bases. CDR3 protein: CASSGGLPRGIEKLFF. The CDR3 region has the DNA TGTGCCAGCAGTGGAGGCCTCCCCCGAGGGATTGAAAAACTGTTTTTT.

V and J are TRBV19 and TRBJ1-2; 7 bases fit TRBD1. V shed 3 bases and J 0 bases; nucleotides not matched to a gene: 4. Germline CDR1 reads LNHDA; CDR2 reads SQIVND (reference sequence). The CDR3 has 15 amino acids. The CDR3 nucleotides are TGTGCCAGTAGTATTCCGGGACAGCCTAACTATGGCTACACCTTC. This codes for CASSIPGQPNYGYTF.

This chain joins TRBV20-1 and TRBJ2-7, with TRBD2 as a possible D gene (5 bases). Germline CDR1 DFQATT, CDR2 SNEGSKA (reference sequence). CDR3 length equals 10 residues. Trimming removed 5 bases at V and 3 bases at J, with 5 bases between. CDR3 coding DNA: TGCAGTGCTGGACTCTACGAGCAGTACTTC. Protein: CSAGLYEQYF.

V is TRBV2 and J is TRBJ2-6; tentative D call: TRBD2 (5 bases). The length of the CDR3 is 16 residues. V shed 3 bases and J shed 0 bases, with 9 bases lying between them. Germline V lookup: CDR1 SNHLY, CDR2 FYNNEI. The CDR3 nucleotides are TGTGCCAGCAGTGATCGGGGATTCTCTGGGGCCAACGTCCTGACTTTC. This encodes CASSDRGFSGANVLTF.